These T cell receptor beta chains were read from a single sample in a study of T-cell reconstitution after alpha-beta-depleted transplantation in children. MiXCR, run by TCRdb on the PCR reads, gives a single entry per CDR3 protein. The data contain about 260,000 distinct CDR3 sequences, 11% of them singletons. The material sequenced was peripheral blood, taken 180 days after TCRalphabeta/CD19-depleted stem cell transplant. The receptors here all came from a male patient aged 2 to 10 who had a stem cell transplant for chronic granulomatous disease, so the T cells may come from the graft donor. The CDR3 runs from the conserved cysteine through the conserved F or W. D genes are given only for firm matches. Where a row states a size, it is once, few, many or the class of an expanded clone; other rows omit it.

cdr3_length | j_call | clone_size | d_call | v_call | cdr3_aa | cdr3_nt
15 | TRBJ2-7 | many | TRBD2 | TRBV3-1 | CASSQDSGAPYEQYF | TGTGCCAGCAGCCAAGACAGCGGGGCACCCTACGAGCAGTACTTC
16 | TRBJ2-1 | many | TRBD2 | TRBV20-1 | CSARDRTSGTYNEQFF | TGCAGTGCTAGAGATAGGACTAGCGGAACTTACAATGAGCAGTTCTTC
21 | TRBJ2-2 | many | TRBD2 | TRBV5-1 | CASSRTHHPLSGGTNTGELFF | TGCGCCAGCAGCAGAACCCACCACCCTCTTAGCGGGGGGACGAACACCGGGGAGCTGTTTTTT
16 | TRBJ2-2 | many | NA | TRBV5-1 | CASSLDSTSNTGELFF | TGCGCCAGCAGTCTTGACAGCACATCGAACACCGGGGAGCTGTTTTTT
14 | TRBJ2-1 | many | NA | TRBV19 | CARYYKEAYNEQFF | TGTGCCAGATACTATAAGGAGGCCTACAATGAGCAGTTCTTC
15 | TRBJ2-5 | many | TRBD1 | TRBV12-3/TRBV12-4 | CASSRTGTGIETQYF | TGTGCCAGCAGCAGAACCGGGACAGGGATAGAGACCCAGTACTTC
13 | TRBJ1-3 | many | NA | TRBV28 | CASGSGYGNTIYF | TGTGCCAGCGGATCCGGGTACGGAAACACCATATATTTT
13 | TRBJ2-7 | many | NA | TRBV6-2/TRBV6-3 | CASNLKLAYEQYF | TGTGCCAGCAATTTAAAATTAGCCTACGAGCAGTACTTC
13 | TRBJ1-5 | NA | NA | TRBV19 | CASSIQGDQPQHF | TGTGCCAGTAGTATACAAGGCGATCAGCCCCAGCATTTT
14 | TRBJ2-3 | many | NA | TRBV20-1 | CSARATTSTDTQYF | TGCAGTGCTAGGGCCACAACTAGCACAGATACGCAGTATTTT
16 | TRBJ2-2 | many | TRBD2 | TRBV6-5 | CASSLAGGPGTGELFF | TGTGCCAGCAGTTTAGCGGGGGGGCCGGGCACCGGGGAGCTGTTTTTT
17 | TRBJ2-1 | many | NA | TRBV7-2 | CASSYFLTGRGWNEQFF | TGTGCCAGCAGTTATTTTCTTACCGGGAGAGGGTGGAATGAGCAGTTCTTC
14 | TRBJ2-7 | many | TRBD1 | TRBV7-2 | CASNPPGQGYEQYF | TGTGCCAGCAACCCACCGGGACAGGGCTACGAGCAGTACTTC
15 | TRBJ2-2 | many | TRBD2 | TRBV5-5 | CASRVLSSGNGELFF | TGTGCCAGCAGGGTCCTTTCTAGCGGGAACGGGGAGCTGTTTTTT
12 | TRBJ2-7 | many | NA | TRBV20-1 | CSASRPEYEQYF | TGCAGTGCTAGTCGACCTGAATACGAGCAGTACTTC
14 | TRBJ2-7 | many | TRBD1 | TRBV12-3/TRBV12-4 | CASSPRLGGHEQYF | TGTGCCAGCAGCCCTCGGTTAGGGGGCCACGAGCAGTACTTC